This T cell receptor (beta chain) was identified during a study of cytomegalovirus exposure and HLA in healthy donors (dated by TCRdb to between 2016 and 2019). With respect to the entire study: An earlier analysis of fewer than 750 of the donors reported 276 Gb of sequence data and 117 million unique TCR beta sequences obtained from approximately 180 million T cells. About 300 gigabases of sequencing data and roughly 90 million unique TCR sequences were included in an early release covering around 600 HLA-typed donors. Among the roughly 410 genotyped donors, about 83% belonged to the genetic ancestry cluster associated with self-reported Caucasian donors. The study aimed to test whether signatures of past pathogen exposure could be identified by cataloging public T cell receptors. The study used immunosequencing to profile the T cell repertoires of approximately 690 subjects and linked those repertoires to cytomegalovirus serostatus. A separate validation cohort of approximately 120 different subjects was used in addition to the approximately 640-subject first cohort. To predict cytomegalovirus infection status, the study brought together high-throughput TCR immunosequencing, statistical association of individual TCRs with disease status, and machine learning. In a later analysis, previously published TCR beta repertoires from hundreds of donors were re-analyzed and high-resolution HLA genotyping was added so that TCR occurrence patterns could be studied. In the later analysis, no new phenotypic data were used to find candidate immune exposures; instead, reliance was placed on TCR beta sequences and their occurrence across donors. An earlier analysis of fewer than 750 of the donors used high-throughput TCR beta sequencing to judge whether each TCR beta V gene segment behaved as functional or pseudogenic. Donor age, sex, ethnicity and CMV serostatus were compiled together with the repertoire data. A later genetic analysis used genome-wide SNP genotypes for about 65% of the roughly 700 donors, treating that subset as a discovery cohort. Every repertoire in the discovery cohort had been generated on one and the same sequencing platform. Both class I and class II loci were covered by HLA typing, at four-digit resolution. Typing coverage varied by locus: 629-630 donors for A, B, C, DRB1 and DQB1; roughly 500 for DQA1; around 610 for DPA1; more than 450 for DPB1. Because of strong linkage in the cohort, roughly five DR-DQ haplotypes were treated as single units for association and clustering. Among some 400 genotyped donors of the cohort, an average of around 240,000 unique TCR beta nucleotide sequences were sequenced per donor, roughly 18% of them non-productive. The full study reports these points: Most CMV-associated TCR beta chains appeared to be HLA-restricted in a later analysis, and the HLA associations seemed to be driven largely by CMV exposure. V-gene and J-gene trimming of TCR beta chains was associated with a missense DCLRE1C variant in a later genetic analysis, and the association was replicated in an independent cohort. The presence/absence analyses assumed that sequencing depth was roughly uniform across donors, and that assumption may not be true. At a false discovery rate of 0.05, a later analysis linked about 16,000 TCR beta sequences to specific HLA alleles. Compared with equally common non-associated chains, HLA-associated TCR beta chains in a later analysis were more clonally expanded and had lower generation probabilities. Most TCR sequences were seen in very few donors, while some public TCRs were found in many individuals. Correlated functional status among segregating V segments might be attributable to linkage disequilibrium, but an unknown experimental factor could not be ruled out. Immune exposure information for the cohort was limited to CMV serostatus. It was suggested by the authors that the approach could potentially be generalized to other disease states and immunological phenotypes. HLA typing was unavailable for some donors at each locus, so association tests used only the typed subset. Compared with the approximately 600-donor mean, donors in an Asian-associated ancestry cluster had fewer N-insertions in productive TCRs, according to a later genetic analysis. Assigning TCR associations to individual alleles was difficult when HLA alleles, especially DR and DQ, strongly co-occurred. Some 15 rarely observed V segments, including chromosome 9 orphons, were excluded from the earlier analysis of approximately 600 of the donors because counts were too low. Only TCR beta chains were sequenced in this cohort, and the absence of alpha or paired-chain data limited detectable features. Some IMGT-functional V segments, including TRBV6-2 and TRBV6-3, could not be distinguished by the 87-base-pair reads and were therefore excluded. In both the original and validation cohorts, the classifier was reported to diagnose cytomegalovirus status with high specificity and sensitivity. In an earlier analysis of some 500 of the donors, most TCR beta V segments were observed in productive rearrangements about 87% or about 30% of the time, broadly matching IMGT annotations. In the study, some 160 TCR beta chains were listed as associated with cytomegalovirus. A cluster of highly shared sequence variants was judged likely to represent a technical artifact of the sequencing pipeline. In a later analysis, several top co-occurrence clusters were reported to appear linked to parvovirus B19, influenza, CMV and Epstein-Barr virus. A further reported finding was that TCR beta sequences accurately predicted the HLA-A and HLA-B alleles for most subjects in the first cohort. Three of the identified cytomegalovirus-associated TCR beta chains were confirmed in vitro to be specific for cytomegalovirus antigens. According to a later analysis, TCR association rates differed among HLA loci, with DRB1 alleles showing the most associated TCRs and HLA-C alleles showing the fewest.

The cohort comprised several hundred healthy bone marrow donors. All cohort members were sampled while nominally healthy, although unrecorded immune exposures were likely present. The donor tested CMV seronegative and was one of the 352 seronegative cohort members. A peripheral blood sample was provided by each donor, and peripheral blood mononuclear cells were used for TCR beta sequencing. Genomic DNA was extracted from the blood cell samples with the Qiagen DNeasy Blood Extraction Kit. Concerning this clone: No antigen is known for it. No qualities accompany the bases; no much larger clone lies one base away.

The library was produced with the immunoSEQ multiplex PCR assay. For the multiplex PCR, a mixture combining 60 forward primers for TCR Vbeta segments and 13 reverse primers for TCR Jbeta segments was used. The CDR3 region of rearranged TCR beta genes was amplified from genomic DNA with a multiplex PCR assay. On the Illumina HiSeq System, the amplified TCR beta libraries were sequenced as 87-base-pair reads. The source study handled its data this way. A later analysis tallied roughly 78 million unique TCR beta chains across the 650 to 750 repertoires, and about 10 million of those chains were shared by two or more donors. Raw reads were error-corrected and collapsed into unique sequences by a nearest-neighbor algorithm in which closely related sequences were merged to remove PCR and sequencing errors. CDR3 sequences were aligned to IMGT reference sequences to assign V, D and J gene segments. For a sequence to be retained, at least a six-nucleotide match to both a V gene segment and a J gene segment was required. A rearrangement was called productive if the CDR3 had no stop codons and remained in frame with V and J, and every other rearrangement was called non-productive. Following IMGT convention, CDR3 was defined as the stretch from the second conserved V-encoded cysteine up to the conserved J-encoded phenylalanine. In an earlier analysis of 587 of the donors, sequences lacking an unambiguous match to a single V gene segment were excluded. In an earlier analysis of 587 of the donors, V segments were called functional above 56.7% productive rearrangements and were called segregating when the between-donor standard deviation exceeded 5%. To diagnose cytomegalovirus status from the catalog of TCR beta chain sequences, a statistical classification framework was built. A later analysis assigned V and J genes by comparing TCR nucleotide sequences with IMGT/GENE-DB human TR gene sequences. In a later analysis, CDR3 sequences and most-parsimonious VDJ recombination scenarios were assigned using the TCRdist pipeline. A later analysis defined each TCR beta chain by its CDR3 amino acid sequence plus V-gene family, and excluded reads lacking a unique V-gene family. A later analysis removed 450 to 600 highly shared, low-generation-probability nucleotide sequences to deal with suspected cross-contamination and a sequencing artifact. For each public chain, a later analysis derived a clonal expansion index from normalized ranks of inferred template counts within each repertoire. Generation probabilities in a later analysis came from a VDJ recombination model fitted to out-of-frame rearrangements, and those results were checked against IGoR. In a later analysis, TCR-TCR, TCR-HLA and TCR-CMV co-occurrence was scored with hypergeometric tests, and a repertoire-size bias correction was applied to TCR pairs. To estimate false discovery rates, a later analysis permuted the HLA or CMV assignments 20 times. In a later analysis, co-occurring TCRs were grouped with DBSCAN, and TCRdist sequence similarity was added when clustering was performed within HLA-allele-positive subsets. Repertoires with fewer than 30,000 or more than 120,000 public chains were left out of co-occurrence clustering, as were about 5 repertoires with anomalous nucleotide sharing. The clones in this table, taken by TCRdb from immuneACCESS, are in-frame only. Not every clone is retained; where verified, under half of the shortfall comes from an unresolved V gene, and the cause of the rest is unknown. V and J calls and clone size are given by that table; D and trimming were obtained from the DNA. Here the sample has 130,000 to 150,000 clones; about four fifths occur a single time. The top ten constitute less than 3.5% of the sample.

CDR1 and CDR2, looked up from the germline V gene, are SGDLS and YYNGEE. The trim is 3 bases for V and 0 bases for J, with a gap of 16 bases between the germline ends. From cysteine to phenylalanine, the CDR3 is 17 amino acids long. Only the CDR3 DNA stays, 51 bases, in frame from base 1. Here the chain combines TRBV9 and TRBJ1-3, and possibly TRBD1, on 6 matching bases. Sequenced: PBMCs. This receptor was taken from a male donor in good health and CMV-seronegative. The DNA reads TGTGCCAGCAGCGAACAGGGAACGTTATTCTCTGGAAACACCATATATTTT. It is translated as CASSEQGTLFSGNTIYF.